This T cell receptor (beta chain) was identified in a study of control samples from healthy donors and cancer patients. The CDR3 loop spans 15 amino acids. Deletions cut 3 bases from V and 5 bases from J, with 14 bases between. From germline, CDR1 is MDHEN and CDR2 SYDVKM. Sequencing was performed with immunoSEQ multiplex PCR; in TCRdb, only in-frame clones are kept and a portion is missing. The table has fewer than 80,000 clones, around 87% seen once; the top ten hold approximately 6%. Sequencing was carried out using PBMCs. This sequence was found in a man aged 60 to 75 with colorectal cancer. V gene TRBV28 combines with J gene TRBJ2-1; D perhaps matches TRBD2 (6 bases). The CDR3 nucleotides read TGTGCCAGCAGTTTTCGCACTAGCAGTAACAATGAGCAGTTCTTC. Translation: CASSFRTSSNNEQFF. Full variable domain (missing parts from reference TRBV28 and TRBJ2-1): DVKVTQSSRYLVKRTGEKVFLECVQDMDHENMFWYRQDPGLGLRLIYFSYDVKMKEKGDIPEGYSVSREKKERFSLILESASTNQTSMYLCASSFRTSSNNEQFFGPGTRLTVL.